These 12 T cell receptor beta chains originate from one sample sequenced in a study of blood T cell repertoires in COVID-19. Method: immunoSEQ multiplex PCR; TCRdb's copy keeps in-frame clones and lacks some. The sample carries 150,000 to 250,000 clones, roughly 87% recorded once. Sequenced sample: PBMCs or T cells enriched from blood (not recorded which). Receptor source: a woman aged 25 to 39 who had recovered from COVID-19.

The chain joins TRBV30 to TRBJ1-3, with D uncertain. Germline lookup yields CDR1 GTSNPN and CDR2 SVGIG (reference sequence). This CDR3 has 15 amino acids. The germline V and J ends were trimmed by 0 bases and 0 bases, with 9 bases remaining between them. In DNA, the CDR3 is TGTGCCTGGAGTGTGACTGCCTACTCTGGAAACACCATATATTTT. Protein sequence: CAWSVTAYSGNTIYF.

The J gene is TRBJ1-4, the V gene TRBV7-8; 7 bases are a match to TRBD1. The junction had 11 bases not matched to a gene; V was cut back by 5 bases and J by 8 bases. The germline V gene has CDR1 SGHVS and CDR2 FQNEAQ. CDR3 length: 15 amino acids. The CDR3 coding sequence is TGTGCCAGCAGCCTCAGGGACAGCCTTTTAGAAAAACTGTTTTTT. This sequence encodes CASSLRDSLLEKLFF.

V is TRBV3-1 (or the pseudogene TRBV3-2) and J is TRBJ1-1; 7 nucleotides match TRBD1. Germline CDR1 and CDR2: LGHDT and YNNKEL (reference sequence). Unmatched junction bases numbered 2, after V lost 1 base and J lost 0 bases. This CDR3 has 15 residues. The CDR3 DNA follows: TGTGCCAGCAGCCAAGTAGACAGGGTGAACACTGAAGCTTTCTTT. It specifies CASSQVDRVNTEAFF.

The chain combines TRBV7-9 with TRBJ1-3, with a tentative D call TRBD1 (5 bases). Per germline, CDR1 SEHNR and CDR2 FQNEAQ (reference sequence). This CDR3 has 14 residues. Trimming stripped 3 bases from V and 2 bases from J, with 8 bases between. As DNA, the CDR3 is TGTGCCAGCAGCTTGGCAGGGACTGGAAACACCATATATTTT. Encoded protein: CASSLAGTGNTIYF.

This chain connects TRBV5-6 to TRBJ2-7, with D perhaps TRBD2 (6 bases). The CDR3 is 15 amino acids. V gave up 0 bases and J gave up 4 bases, with 14 bases separating them. CDR1 is SGHDT and CDR2 is YYEEEE in the germline V gene. CDR3 sequence (DNA): TGTGCCAGCAGCTTGGGGGGGAGGCCGAGGTACGAGCAGTACTTC. Translated: CASSLGGRPRYEQYF.

The V and J genes are TRBV3-1 (or the pseudogene TRBV3-2) and TRBJ1-1; D is perhaps TRBD1 (5 bases). The V end lost 6 bases, the J end lost 0 bases, and 8 bases lay between the germline ends. The CDR3 contains 13 residues. CDR1 is LGHDT and CDR2 is YNNKEL in the germline V gene (reference sequence). The CDR3 DNA reads as TGTGCCAGCAGGCGACAGTTGAACACTGAAGCTTTCTTT. Its translation: CASRRQLNTEAFF.

The chain carries TRBV12-3 or TRBV12-4 and TRBJ1-1; TRBD1 aligns across 9 bases. J was trimmed by 10 bases and V by 8 bases; bases with no gene match: 11. This CDR3 region has 13 residues. The CDR3 here is CASQPQGASGAFF. In DNA, the CDR3 is TGTGCCAGCCAACCACAGGGGGCGAGTGGAGCTTTCTTT.

The V and J genes are TRBV6-5 and TRBJ1-2; 7 bases fit TRBD1. With V trimmed by 5 bases and J by 1 base, 4 bases remained unmatched. The CDR3 is 14 amino acids. In germline, CDR1 is MNHEY, CDR2 SVGAGI. The CDR3 nucleotides are TGTGCCAGCAGTCCAACAGGGGTTAACTATGGCTACACCTTC. The encoded protein is CASSPTGVNYGYTF.

This chain connects TRBV11-3 to TRBJ2-7; D may be TRBD2 (6 bases). The CDR3 has 14 amino acids. Per germline, CDR1 SGHNT and CDR2 YENEEA. V gave up 5 bases and J gave up 2 bases, with 13 bases separating them. CDR3 DNA: TGTGCCAGCAGCCCGGGACTGTATACCTACGAGCAGTACTTC. This translates into CASSPGLYTYEQYF.

The chain couples TRBV3-1 (or the pseudogene TRBV3-2) to TRBJ2-1; D remains ambiguous. This CDR3 spans 13 amino acids. The germline V and J ends were trimmed by 1 base and 2 bases, with 3 bases remaining between them. In germline, CDR1 is LGHDT, CDR2 YNNKEL (reference sequence). Here the CDR3 reads CASSQAAYNEQFF. In DNA form, the CDR3 reads TGTGCCAGCAGCCAAGCAGCCTACAATGAGCAGTTCTTC.

The CDR3 bases are TGTGCCAGTAGTATAGAACAGGGGGCCTATGAGCAGTTCTTC. It specifies CASSIEQGAYEQFF. The V call is TRBV19, the J call TRBJ2-1; 9 positions match TRBD1. There are 14 residues in the CDR3. Germline CDR1 is LNHDA and CDR2 is SQIVND (reference sequence). J was trimmed by 8 bases and V by 0 bases; bases with no gene match: 2.

The chain links TRBV29-1 to TRBJ2-7; 12 bases agree with TRBD2. Germline CDR1 SQVTM, CDR2 ANQGSEA. The CDR3 consists of 13 residues. Trimming removed 6 bases from V and 2 bases from J; junction bases left unmatched: 2. As DNA, the CDR3 is TGCAGCGTCGGGACTAGCGGGCCCTACGAGCAGTACTTC. It yields the protein CSVGTSGPYEQYF.